A selection of T cell receptor beta chains follows, all from one sample in a study of blood T cell repertoires in COVID-19. Using immunoSEQ multiplex PCR, the repertoire was profiled, and TCRdb retains in-frame clones only, with some absent. Of about 200,000 clones in the sample, roughly 90% were seen once. Sequencing was done on a sample of PBMCs or T cells enriched from blood (not recorded which). The receptors derive from a woman aged 18 to 35 who had recovered from COVID-19. Each CDR3 is given with its conserved first and last residue. D genes are given only for firm matches. Expanded clones are given a class, and other clones once, few, many or no size at all.

J gene: TRBJ2-1; V gene: TRBV19; clone size: -; D gene: -; CDR3 DNA: TGTGCCAGTAGCCCCCTAGGCAGCGATTACAATGAGCAGTTCTTC; CDR3 protein: CASSPLGSDYNEQFF
J gene: TRBJ2-5; V gene: TRBV21-1; clone size: -; D gene: -; CDR3 DNA: TGTGCCAGCAGCAAATTGGAGGGTCCAGAGACCCAGTACTTC; CDR3 protein: CASSKLEGPETQYF
J gene: TRBJ1-1; V gene: TRBV9; clone size: -; D gene: -; CDR3 DNA: TGTGCCAGCAGCGTAGCTCCCGGGGGCACTGAAGCTTTCTTT; CDR3 protein: CASSVAPGGTEAFF
J gene: TRBJ1-3; V gene: TRBV6-5; clone size: -; D gene: -; CDR3 DNA: TGTGCCAGCAGGCCCCCCGGGATCTCAGGAAACACCATATATTTT; CDR3 protein: CASRPPGISGNTIYF
J gene: TRBJ1-1; V gene: TRBV5-5; clone size: -; D gene: -; CDR3 DNA: TGTGCCAGCAGCTTGGGGCTACCTCGGGAGATCCCTGAAGCTTTCTTT; CDR3 protein: CASSLGLPREIPEAFF
J gene: TRBJ1-6; V gene: TRBV2; clone size: -; D gene: TRBD1; CDR3 DNA: TGTGCCAGCAGCCTCCGGGACAGGGGTGAGTCCCTCCACTTT; CDR3 protein: CASSLRDRGESLHF
J gene: TRBJ2-1; V gene: TRBV28; clone size: -; D gene: TRBD1; CDR3 DNA: TGTGCCAGCGAGGGACAGAGCTCCTACAATGAGCAGTTCTTC; CDR3 protein: CASEGQSSYNEQFF
J gene: TRBJ2-2; V gene: TRBV5-1; clone size: -; D gene: TRBD1; CDR3 DNA: TGCGCCAGCAGCTCCCAGGGGGAACCCGGGGAGCTGTTTTTT; CDR3 protein: CASSSQGEPGELFF
J gene: TRBJ1-5; V gene: TRBV24-1; clone size: -; D gene: -; CDR3 DNA: TGTGCCACCAGTGGTGGTGGGGGCACTCAGCCCCAGCATTTT; CDR3 protein: CATSGGGGTQPQHF
J gene: TRBJ2-7; V gene: TRBV4-1; clone size: -; D gene: TRBD1; CDR3 DNA: TGCGCCAGCAGCCAAGGCGCAGGGGGTGCATACGAGCAGTACTTC; CDR3 protein: CASSQGAGGAYEQYF
J gene: TRBJ1-6; V gene: TRBV13; clone size: -; D gene: TRBD1; CDR3 DNA: TGTGCCAGCAGCAAGAGGACAGGGGAATCTTCACCCCTCCACTTT; CDR3 protein: CASSKRTGESSPLHF
J gene: TRBJ1-5; V gene: TRBV6-6; clone size: once; D gene: TRBD1; CDR3 DNA: TGTGCCAGCAGCCCCGGGACAGTCAATCAGCCCCAGCATTTT; CDR3 protein: CASSPGTVNQPQHF
J gene: TRBJ1-3; V gene: TRBV6-5; clone size: -; D gene: -; CDR3 DNA: TGTGCCAGCAGCCTGAGGGCTCCCTCTGGAAACACCATATATTTT; CDR3 protein: CASSLRAPSGNTIYF
J gene: TRBJ2-1; V gene: TRBV15; clone size: -; D gene: TRBD1; CDR3 DNA: TGTGCCACCAGTTTCCACAGGGGGGCCAGGGGCTACAATGAGCAGTTCTTC; CDR3 protein: CATSFHRGARGYNEQFF
J gene: TRBJ1-2; V gene: TRBV18; clone size: -; D gene: TRBD1; CDR3 DNA: TGTGCCAGCTCACCCTCCGGGACAGGGCGTTTCTATGGCTACACCTTC; CDR3 protein: CASSPSGTGRFYGYTF
J gene: TRBJ1-6; V gene: TRBV18; clone size: few; D gene: -; CDR3 DNA: TGTGCCAGCTCACCAATTGCACGCGGAGGCAATTCACCCCTCCACTTT; CDR3 protein: CASSPIARGGNSPLHF
J gene: TRBJ2-2; V gene: TRBV28; clone size: -; D gene: TRBD2; CDR3 DNA: TGTGCCAGCAGTCCCCTAGCGGTGAACACCGGGGAGCTGTTTTTT; CDR3 protein: CASSPLAVNTGELFF
J gene: TRBJ1-2; V gene: TRBV18; clone size: -; D gene: TRBD1; CDR3 DNA: TGTGCCAGCTCACCCGGGACAGAAGATGGCTACACCTTC; CDR3 protein: CASSPGTEDGYTF
J gene: TRBJ2-2; V gene: TRBV7-9; clone size: -; D gene: TRBD1; CDR3 DNA: TGTGCCAGCAGCCACAGACAGGGTCCGAACACCGGGGAGCTGTTTTTT; CDR3 protein: CASSHRQGPNTGELFF
J gene: TRBJ2-7; V gene: TRBV30; clone size: once; D gene: TRBD1; CDR3 DNA: TGTGCCTGGAATGGACAGGTTGGCGAGCAGTACTTC; CDR3 protein: CAWNGQVGEQYF
J gene: TRBJ2-7; V gene: TRBV27; clone size: -; D gene: TRBD1; CDR3 DNA: TGTGCCAGCAGTCCTATGACCCCACAGGGGGGCTCCTACGAGCAGTACTTC; CDR3 protein: CASSPMTPQGGSYEQYF
J gene: TRBJ2-7; V gene: TRBV20-1; clone size: -; D gene: TRBD1; CDR3 DNA: TGCAGTGCTCAGACAGGGGCGGAGCAGTACTTC; CDR3 protein: CSAQTGAEQYF
J gene: TRBJ2-1; V gene: TRBV9; clone size: -; D gene: -; CDR3 DNA: TGTGCCAGCAGCGTAGCATTGTCAGGCTACAATGAGCAGTTCTTC; CDR3 protein: CASSVALSGYNEQFF
J gene: TRBJ2-7; V gene: TRBV5-1; clone size: once; D gene: TRBD2; CDR3 DNA: TGCGCCAGCAGCCCTAGCGGGGGCTCCTACGAGCAGTACTTC; CDR3 protein: CASSPSGGSYEQYF
J gene: TRBJ1-2; V gene: TRBV5-5; clone size: -; D gene: TRBD1; CDR3 DNA: TGTGCCAGCAGCTTGGTTCTGGGACAGGATGGCTACACCTTC; CDR3 protein: CASSLVLGQDGYTF
J gene: TRBJ1-2; V gene: TRBV9; clone size: -; D gene: -; CDR3 DNA: TGTGCCAGCAGCGTAGAGAGTACACTAGAGCCTAAATCGGAAGGGGGCTATGGCTACACCTTC; CDR3 protein: CASSVESTLEPKSEGGYGYTF
J gene: TRBJ1-1; V gene: TRBV7-9; clone size: -; D gene: TRBD1; CDR3 DNA: TGTGCCAGCAGCTTAGGGACAGGGGGACAGGAAGCTTTCTTT; CDR3 protein: CASSLGTGGQEAFF
J gene: TRBJ1-2; V gene: TRBV5-4; clone size: once; D gene: -; CDR3 DNA: TGTGCCAGCAGCTTACAGGCTAAAGGAGCTAACTATGGCTACACCTTC; CDR3 protein: CASSLQAKGANYGYTF
J gene: TRBJ1-1; V gene: TRBV12-3/TRBV12-4; clone size: -; D gene: -; CDR3 DNA: TGTGCCAGCCAGGCCGGCCTTCGGCCCGAAGCTTTCTTT; CDR3 protein: CASQAGLRPEAFF
J gene: TRBJ2-4; V gene: TRBV3-1/TRBV3-2; clone size: -; D gene: TRBD1; CDR3 DNA: TGTGCCAGCAGCCAAGCATTGGAGGGGACAGGAGCCAAAAACATTCAGTACTTC; CDR3 protein: CASSQALEGTGAKNIQYF
J gene: TRBJ1-3; V gene: TRBV12-5; clone size: -; D gene: -; CDR3 DNA: TGTGCTAGTGGTTTGGTACTCGGTCACTCTGGAAACACCATATATTTT; CDR3 protein: CASGLVLGHSGNTIYF
J gene: TRBJ2-1; V gene: TRBV6-5; clone size: -; D gene: TRBD1; CDR3 DNA: TGTGCCAGCAGTCCGGGACAGGGTAACGGGAATGAGCAGTTCTTC; CDR3 protein: CASSPGQGNGNEQFF
J gene: TRBJ2-2; V gene: TRBV18; clone size: -; D gene: -; CDR3 DNA: TGTGCCAGCTCTCCGACAGCTCTGAACACCGGGGAGCTGTTTTTT; CDR3 protein: CASSPTALNTGELFF
J gene: TRBJ2-5; V gene: TRBV12-3/TRBV12-4; clone size: -; D gene: TRBD2; CDR3 DNA: TGTGCCACTTCGGGGGGGTACCAAGAGACCCAGTACTTC; CDR3 protein: CATSGGYQETQYF
J gene: TRBJ2-5; V gene: TRBV5-6; clone size: -; D gene: TRBD2; CDR3 DNA: TGTGCCAGCAGCTTCACTAGCGGGGAGACCCAGTACTTC; CDR3 protein: CASSFTSGETQYF
J gene: TRBJ1-6; V gene: TRBV12-3/TRBV12-4; clone size: -; D gene: -; CDR3 DNA: TGTGCCAGCAAGGTCGCACTAAATTCACCCCTCCACTTT; CDR3 protein: CASKVALNSPLHF
J gene: TRBJ1-3; V gene: TRBV6-7; clone size: -; D gene: TRBD1; CDR3 DNA: TGTGCCTCCCCATCGAAGGGGGCAATGGGCTCTGGAAACACCATATATTTT; CDR3 protein: CASPSKGAMGSGNTIYF
J gene: TRBJ2-5; V gene: TRBV6-5; clone size: -; D gene: -; CDR3 DNA: TGTGCCAGCGGGGCTCCCCAAGAGACCCAGTACTTC; CDR3 protein: CASGAPQETQYF
J gene: TRBJ1-1; V gene: TRBV7-9; clone size: -; D gene: -; CDR3 DNA: TGTGCCAGCAGCCCGGGGGGGACGGTGAACACTGAAGCTTTCTTT; CDR3 protein: CASSPGGTVNTEAFF
J gene: TRBJ1-4; V gene: TRBV11-2; clone size: few; D gene: TRBD1; CDR3 DNA: TGTGCCAGCAGCTACGCAACAGGGGGAGGAAAACTGTTTTTT; CDR3 protein: CASSYATGGGKLFF
J gene: TRBJ2-3; V gene: TRBV24-1; clone size: -; D gene: TRBD1; CDR3 DNA: TGTGCCACCAGTGACCAAAGGACAGGGAAAGATACGCAGTATTTT; CDR3 protein: CATSDQRTGKDTQYF
J gene: TRBJ2-3; V gene: TRBV4-1; clone size: once; D gene: TRBD2; CDR3 DNA: TGCGCCAGCAGCCAAATAGCGGGGGGGCTCACCGATACGCAGTATTTT; CDR3 protein: CASSQIAGGLTDTQYF
J gene: TRBJ2-7; V gene: TRBV6-5; clone size: -; D gene: TRBD1; CDR3 DNA: TGTGCCAGCAGTCTCGACAGGGCCTACGAGCAGTACTTC; CDR3 protein: CASSLDRAYEQYF
J gene: TRBJ2-5; V gene: TRBV9; clone size: once; D gene: TRBD2; CDR3 DNA: TGTGCCAGCAGCGTAGCTCCGGGGGGCCAAGAGACCCAGTACTTC; CDR3 protein: CASSVAPGGQETQYF
J gene: TRBJ1-1; V gene: TRBV10-3; clone size: -; D gene: -; CDR3 DNA: TGTGCCATCAGTGATATCCCCCACAAGAACACTGAAGCTTTCTTT; CDR3 protein: CAISDIPHKNTEAFF
J gene: TRBJ2-3; V gene: TRBV3-1/TRBV3-2; clone size: -; D gene: TRBD2; CDR3 DNA: TGTGCCAGCAGCCACTTACCGGGACTAGCGGGGCCGAGCACAGATACGCAGTATTTT; CDR3 protein: CASSHLPGLAGPSTDTQYF
J gene: TRBJ2-2; V gene: TRBV2; clone size: -; D gene: -; CDR3 DNA: TGTGCCAGCTCTAAGGAGGGTCTCGGAACCGGGGAGCTGTTTTTT; CDR3 protein: CASSKEGLGTGELFF
J gene: TRBJ2-7; V gene: TRBV4-2; clone size: -; D gene: TRBD1; CDR3 DNA: TGTGCCAGCAGCCGTATGGACAGGTCTAGCTCCTACGAGCAGTACTTC; CDR3 protein: CASSRMDRSSSYEQYF